The entry below describes one T cell receptor beta chain. This entry is derived from a study of blood T cell repertoires in COVID-19. Study as a whole: Sources were T cells, B-cell-depleted T cells, or PBMCs; the material itself was cDNA or gDNA.

Resolution of symptoms, clearance, or two negative PCRs was present in recovered Cohort 3 donors. Generated by immunoSEQ multiplex PCR, the TCRdb table keeps only in-frame clones and is missing some. Among 200,000 to 300,000 clones, roughly 89% were seen once, and the ten largest hold 3.5% to 5%. Trimming removed 0 bases from V and 5 bases from J, with 16 bases in between. The CDR3 has 16 amino acids. Germline V gene lookup returns CDR1 LGHNA and CDR2 YNFKEQ. This sequence joins TRBV4-2 and TRBJ1-2; D uncertain. This clonotype was obtained from a woman under 40 who had recovered from COVID-19. The sequenced sample was PBMCs or T cells enriched from blood (not recorded which). CDR3 region: CASSQEGTAATYGYTF. In DNA form, the CDR3 reads TGTGCCAGCAGCCAAGAGGGTACAGCGGCCACTTATGGCTACACCTTC.